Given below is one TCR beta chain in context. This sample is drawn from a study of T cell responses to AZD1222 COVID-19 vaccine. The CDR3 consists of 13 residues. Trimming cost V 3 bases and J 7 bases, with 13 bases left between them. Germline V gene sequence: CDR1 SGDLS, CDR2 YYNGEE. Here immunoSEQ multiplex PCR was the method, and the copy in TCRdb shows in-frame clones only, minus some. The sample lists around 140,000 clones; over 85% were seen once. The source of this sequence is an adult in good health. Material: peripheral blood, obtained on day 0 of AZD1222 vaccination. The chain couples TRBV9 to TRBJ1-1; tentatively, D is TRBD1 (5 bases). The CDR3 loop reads CASSGRGRGEAFF. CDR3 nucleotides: TGTGCCAGCAGCGGGCGGGGCCGTGGTGAAGCTTTCTTT.